This T cell receptor beta chain is from a study of shared clonotypes between healthy human individuals. Profiling relied on immunoSEQ multiplex PCR, and the TCRdb table lists in-frame clones only, not all of them. The sample records around 610,000 clones, approximately 96% being singletons. Positively selected for CCR7, the CD45RO-negative cells used as naive CD8 cells excluded terminally differentiated effector memory CD45RA+ cells. The CDR3 runs to 14 residues. V was pared by 4 bases and J by 3 bases, with 5 bases of the junction left unmatched. Per germline, CDR1 MNHNS and CDR2 SASEGT. The chain carries TRBV6-1 and TRBJ2-5; TRBD1 aligns across 7 bases. Sequenced input: naive CD8+ T cells sorted from blood. The sequence derives from a woman in her twenties or thirties in good health. Here the CDR3 DNA reads TGTGCCAGCAGTGTATTGGGACAGAAAGAGACCCAGTACTTC. This gives the protein CASSVLGQKETQYF.